This TCR beta chain appears in the sequencing data of a study of shared clonotypes between healthy human individuals. Study-wide context: Used for every donor were three CD4 naive, three CD4 memory, two CD8 naive and one CD8 memory plate.

Germline values: CDR1 SGDLS, CDR2 YYNGEE. CDR3 length: 15 amino acids. V shed 4 bases, J shed 8 bases, and the junction held 10 bases outside the gene matches. Libraries were prepared by immunoSEQ multiplex PCR; TCRdb keeps only in-frame clonotypes and omits some of them. The data hold about 2 million clones, with over 85% observed a single time. CD45RO-negative cells were positively selected for CCR7, leaving out terminally differentiated effector memory CD45RA+ cells. Those who donated were healthy HIV-negative adults, with no recent acute infections or vaccinations reported. V and J are TRBV9 and TRBJ2-1, with TRBD1 identical over 9 bases. The clonotype comes from a man aged 18 to 29 in good health. Sequences were obtained from naive CD8+ T cells sorted from blood. CDR3 protein: CASSPYRDRADEQFF. The DNA for the CDR3 is TGTGCCAGCAGCCCCTACCGGGACAGGGCGGATGAGCAGTTCTTC.